A selection of T cell receptor beta chains follows, all from one sample in a study of beta chain features in type 1 diabetes. The assay was immunoSEQ multiplex PCR, and TCRdb's table has in-frame clones only and misses some. The data hold about 290,000 clones, with roughly 8% observed a single time. Sequencing was done on a sample of central memory CD4+ T cells from blood. These receptor sequences come from a woman aged 18-29 years in good health. Each CDR3 is given with its conserved first and last residue. A row's size may be missing; if present it is once, few, many or a size class.

CDR3: CASSEGLRDIKGVAFF
size: .
V: TRBV25-1
J: TRBJ1-1

CDR3: CASSPPSGRARQETQYF
size: few
V: TRBV19
J: TRBJ2-5

CDR3: CASSPDRATPLHF
size: few
V: TRBV18
J: TRBJ1-6

CDR3: CASRLGQGLYGYTF
size: .
V: TRBV6-5
J: TRBJ1-2

CDR3: CASSMRRDLYTF
size: .
V: TRBV19
J: TRBJ1-2

CDR3: CASTWQGGVPGELFF
size: .
V: TRBV6-5
J: TRBJ2-2

CDR3: CASSLGTASSYEQYF
size: .
V: TRBV7-7
J: TRBJ2-7

CDR3: CAIMNPQHSSYEQYF
size: .
V: TRBV10-3
J: TRBJ2-7

CDR3: CASRPGGTPTSDTQYF
size: many
V: TRBV5-4
J: TRBJ2-3

CDR3: CASSVGLTTDTQYF
size: few
V: TRBV6-1
J: TRBJ2-3